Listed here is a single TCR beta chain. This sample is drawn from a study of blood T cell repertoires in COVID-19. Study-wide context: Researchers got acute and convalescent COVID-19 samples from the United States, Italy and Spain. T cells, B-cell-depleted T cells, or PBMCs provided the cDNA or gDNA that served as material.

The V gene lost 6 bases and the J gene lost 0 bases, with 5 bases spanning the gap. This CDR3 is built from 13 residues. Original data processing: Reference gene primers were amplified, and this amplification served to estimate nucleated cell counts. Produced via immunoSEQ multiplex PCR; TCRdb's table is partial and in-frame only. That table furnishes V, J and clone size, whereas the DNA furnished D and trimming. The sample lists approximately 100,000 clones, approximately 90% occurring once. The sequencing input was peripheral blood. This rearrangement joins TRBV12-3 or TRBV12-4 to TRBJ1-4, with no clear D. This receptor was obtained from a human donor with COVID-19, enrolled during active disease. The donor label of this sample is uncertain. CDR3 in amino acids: CASSDTTNEKLFF. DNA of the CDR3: TGTGCCAGCAGCGACACAACTAATGAAAAACTGTTTTTT.